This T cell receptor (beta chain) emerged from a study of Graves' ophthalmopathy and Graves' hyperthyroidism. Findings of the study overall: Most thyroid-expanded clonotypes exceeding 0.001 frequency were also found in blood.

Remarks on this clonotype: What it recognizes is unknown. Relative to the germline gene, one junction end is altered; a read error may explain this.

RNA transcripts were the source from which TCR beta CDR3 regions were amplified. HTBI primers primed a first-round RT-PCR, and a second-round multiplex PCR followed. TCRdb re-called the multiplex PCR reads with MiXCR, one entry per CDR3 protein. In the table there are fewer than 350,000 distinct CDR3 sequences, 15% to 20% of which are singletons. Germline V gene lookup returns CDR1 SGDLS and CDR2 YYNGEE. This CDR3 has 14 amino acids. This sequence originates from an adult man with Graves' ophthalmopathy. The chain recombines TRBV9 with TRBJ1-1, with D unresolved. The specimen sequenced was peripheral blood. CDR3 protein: CASSLTVGVAEAFF. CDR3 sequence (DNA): TGCGCCAGCAGCCTAACGGTAGGTGTGGCTGAAGCTTTCTTT.